Listed below are T cell receptor beta chains from one sample, sequenced in a study of T-cell memory formation after mild COVID-19. MiXCR was run by TCRdb on the 5' RACE reads, yielding one entry per CDR3 protein. The sample has about 560,000 distinct CDR3 sequences; 17% are singletons. The specimen sequenced was PBMCs or a T cell subset sorted from them (not recorded which). All receptors come from an adult woman who had mild COVID-19 (a few samples of this study predate the infection). Cell type and time point are not known. CDR3s include the opening cysteine and the closing phenylalanine or tryptophan. A D gene is named only where the DNA matches it firmly. Clone size is shown for a subset of rows, as once, few, many or a class of expanded clone.

d_gene: NA
j_gene: TRBJ2-2
abundance: NA
v_gene: TRBV5-1
CDR3nt: TGCGCCAGCAGCTTTTTGGGTTTTCAGGCGAACACCGGGGAGCTGTTTTTT
CDR3aa: CASSFLGFQANTGELFF

d_gene: NA
j_gene: TRBJ1-1
abundance: few
v_gene: TRBV18
CDR3nt: TGTGCCAGCTCACCCTACAGGGCCGGGAACACTGAAGCTTTCTTT
CDR3aa: CASSPYRAGNTEAFF

d_gene: NA
j_gene: TRBJ2-7
abundance: few
v_gene: TRBV12-3/TRBV12-4
CDR3nt: TGTGCCAGCAGTTTGTTGGGTCGAGGCGAGCAGTACTTC
CDR3aa: CASSLLGRGEQYF

d_gene: TRBD1
j_gene: TRBJ2-2
abundance: few
v_gene: TRBV12-3/TRBV12-4
CDR3nt: TGTGCCAGCAGCCGAACTCGGACAGGGGGCCTCACCGGGGAGCTGTTTTTT
CDR3aa: CASSRTRTGGLTGELFF

d_gene: NA
j_gene: TRBJ1-1
abundance: NA
v_gene: TRBV5-1
CDR3nt: TGCGCCAGCAGCCCGGACAGCTCTGAAGCTTTCTTT
CDR3aa: CASSPDSSEAFF

d_gene: NA
j_gene: TRBJ1-4
abundance: NA
v_gene: TRBV29-1
CDR3nt: TGCAGCGTTTGGGGGGGGCTGGCAACTAATGAAAAACTGTTTTTT
CDR3aa: CSVWGGLATNEKLFF

d_gene: TRBD2
j_gene: TRBJ2-3
abundance: NA
v_gene: TRBV5-4
CDR3nt: TGTGCCAGCAGACATTTAGCGGGAGGGCCCGCAGATACGCAGTATTTT
CDR3aa: CASRHLAGGPADTQYF

d_gene: TRBD1
j_gene: TRBJ1-1
abundance: few
v_gene: TRBV14
CDR3nt: TGTGCCAGCAGCCGACAGACAGGGTGGGACACTGAAGCTTTCTTT
CDR3aa: CASSRQTGWDTEAFF

d_gene: TRBD2
j_gene: TRBJ2-7
abundance: few
v_gene: TRBV9
CDR3nt: TGTGCCAGCAGCGTAGCTAGCGGGGGCAGGAACGAGCAGTACTTC
CDR3aa: CASSVASGGRNEQYF

d_gene: NA
j_gene: TRBJ1-1
abundance: many
v_gene: TRBV30
CDR3nt: TGTGCCTGGAGTTTACAGGGGAACACTGAAGCTTTCTTT
CDR3aa: CAWSLQGNTEAFF

d_gene: NA
j_gene: TRBJ1-2
abundance: NA
v_gene: TRBV10-3
CDR3nt: TGTGCCATCAGTGAGTCGTCTCTCCAGGGGAACTATGGCTACACCTTC
CDR3aa: CAISESSLQGNYGYTF

d_gene: TRBD1
j_gene: TRBJ2-3
abundance: NA
v_gene: TRBV24-1
CDR3nt: TGTGCCACCAGTGATCCAATTGACGGACAGGGTCTTATCACAGATACGCAGTATTTT
CDR3aa: CATSDPIDGQGLITDTQYF

d_gene: TRBD2
j_gene: TRBJ2-1
abundance: few
v_gene: TRBV7-9
CDR3nt: TGTGCCAGCAGCCCAAAAAGAATTGGCGGGAGCTACAATGAGCAGTTCTTC
CDR3aa: CASSPKRIGGSYNEQFF

d_gene: TRBD2
j_gene: TRBJ2-1
abundance: few
v_gene: TRBV24-1
CDR3nt: TGTGCCACCAGTGATTATGGACTAGCGGGTCCCGATGAGCAGTTCTTC
CDR3aa: CATSDYGLAGPDEQFF

d_gene: TRBD1
j_gene: TRBJ1-1
abundance: NA
v_gene: TRBV20-1
CDR3nt: TGCAGTGCGGGGACAGGGGACACTGAAGCTTTCTTT
CDR3aa: CSAGTGDTEAFF

d_gene: TRBD2
j_gene: TRBJ2-3
abundance: few
v_gene: TRBV9
CDR3nt: TGTGCCAGCAGCGTAGAAAAAACTAGCGGGATAGCAGATACGCAGTATTTT
CDR3aa: CASSVEKTSGIADTQYF

d_gene: NA
j_gene: TRBJ2-3
abundance: NA
v_gene: TRBV4-3
CDR3nt: TGCGCCAGCAGCCAGGATCGGGGGGCCGCATCCGCGGATACGCAGTATTTT
CDR3aa: CASSQDRGAASADTQYF

d_gene: NA
j_gene: TRBJ2-7
abundance: NA
v_gene: TRBV5-1
CDR3nt: TGCGCCAGCAGCCCCCCCGCAGGGCAAACCTACGAGCAGTACTTC
CDR3aa: CASSPPAGQTYEQYF

d_gene: TRBD1
j_gene: TRBJ2-7
abundance: NA
v_gene: TRBV2
CDR3nt: TGTGCCAGCAACCGACAGGGTGGGAACTACGAGCAGTACTTC
CDR3aa: CASNRQGGNYEQYF

d_gene: NA
j_gene: TRBJ1-1
abundance: few
v_gene: TRBV6-5
CDR3nt: TGTGCCAGCAGTTACAAGTCAGGGGACACTGAAGCTTTCTTT
CDR3aa: CASSYKSGDTEAFF

d_gene: TRBD1
j_gene: TRBJ1-1
abundance: NA
v_gene: TRBV3-1
CDR3nt: TGTGCCAGCAGCCAGGACAGGGCTTACACTGAAGCTTTCTTT
CDR3aa: CASSQDRAYTEAFF

d_gene: NA
j_gene: TRBJ2-1
abundance: NA
v_gene: TRBV7-9
CDR3nt: TGTGCCAGCAGCCCACCCGAGGGGAACCTTCCTGAGCAGTTCTTC
CDR3aa: CASSPPEGNLPEQFF

d_gene: NA
j_gene: TRBJ2-2
abundance: few
v_gene: TRBV11-3
CDR3nt: TGTGCCAGCAGCTCAGCTTCCACCGGGGAGCTGTTTTTT
CDR3aa: CASSSASTGELFF

d_gene: NA
j_gene: TRBJ2-6
abundance: NA
v_gene: TRBV7-6
CDR3nt: TGTGCCAGCAGCTTAGGACTTCCTTCTTACTACTCGGGCTCTGGGGCCAACGTCCTGACTTTC
CDR3aa: CASSLGLPSYYSGSGANVLTF